The 19 T cell receptor beta chains in this list originate from one sample, sequenced in a study of PD-1 blockade in classical Hodgkin lymphoma. There was relapse after autologous stem cell transplantation in every patient, and there was variation in brentuximab vedotin exposure. Clones were sequenced by immunoSEQ multiplex PCR, and TCRdb holds only the in-frame ones, with some missing. The table includes 10,000 to 15,000 clones, 75% to 95% detected once. Specimen: peripheral blood mononuclear cells (PBMCs), collected at baseline. These receptors were taken from a human donor with classical Hodgkin lymphoma.

V is TRBV6-1 and J is TRBJ1-6; D gene unclear. The CDR3 runs 16 residues. Germline CDR1 reads MNHNS; CDR2 reads SASEGT. V dropped 1 base and J dropped 0 bases, with 7 bases sitting between them. CDR3 in amino acids: CASSEEGPSYNSPLHF. DNA for the CDR3: TGTGCCAGCAGTGAAGAGGGTCCCTCCTATAATTCACCCCTCCACTTT.

The chain combines TRBV19 with TRBJ2-2; the D gene is possibly TRBD2 (6 bases). This CDR3 has 16 amino acids. With 6 bases removed from V and 3 bases from J, the gap between germline ends came to 17 bases. In germline, CDR1 is LNHDA, CDR2 SQIVND (reference sequence). The DNA for the CDR3 is TGTGCCAGTAGGTCCCCTAAGGGACTGTACACCGGGGAGCTGTTTTTT. Translated, it gives CASRSPKGLYTGELFF.

The V call is TRBV5-1, the J call TRBJ2-7, with D perhaps TRBD1 (7 bases). The V gene's germline CDR1 is SGHRS and CDR2 YFSETQ. The CDR3 runs 17 residues. Deletions cut 0 bases from V and 1 base from J, with 17 bases between. The CDR3 loop reads CASSLVWRQGGSYEQYF. CDR3 nucleotides: TGCGCCAGCAGCTTGGTCTGGCGACAGGGAGGTTCCTACGAGCAGTACTTC.

CDR3 amino acids: CATSRDRAQETQYF. The CDR3 nucleotides are TGTGCCACCAGCAGAGACAGGGCTCAAGAGACCCAGTACTTC. The chain uses TRBV15 and TRBJ2-5; tentatively, D is TRBD1 (5 bases). The CDR3 covers 14 residues. Per germline, CDR1 LNHNV and CDR2 YYDKDF (reference sequence). V lost 0 bases, J lost 2 bases, and 7 bases lay in between.

The rearrangement links TRBV10-3 to TRBJ2-3; TRBD1 might be the D (6 bases). The CDR3 runs to 15 residues. Germline V gene lookup returns CDR1 ENHRY and CDR2 SYGVKD. Trimming took 4 bases from V and 8 from J, leaving 19 bases between them. Here the CDR3 DNA reads TGTGCCATCAGTGTTAACCGGGACACAACTTCTACGCAGTATTTT. This sequence encodes CAISVNRDTTSTQYF.

The chain combines TRBV27 with TRBJ2-1, with TRBD2 matching over 12 bases. Germline V lookup: CDR1 MNHEY, CDR2 SMNVEV (reference sequence). CDR3 length: 15 residues. The ends lost 5 bases at V and 5 bases at J; junction bases unmatched: 4. The DNA of the CDR3 is TGTGCCAGCAGTCCAACTAGCGGGGGGCACAATGAGCAGTTCTTC. Its protein product is CASSPTSGGHNEQFF.

The chain uses TRBV6-8 and TRBJ1-2, with TRBD1 matching over 9 bases. The CDR3 spans 14 residues. The V gene end was trimmed by 8 bases and the J gene end by 3 bases; junction bases not matched to a gene: 7. Germline V gene sequence: CDR1 MNHGY, CDR2 SAAAGT. The CDR3 here is CASPTGGNHYGYTF. CDR3 in DNA: TGTGCCAGCCCAACAGGGGGCAATCACTATGGCTACACCTTC.

The rearrangement uses TRBV27 and TRBJ2-1; D is possibly TRBD1 (7 bases). Germline V gene data show CDR1 as MNHEY and CDR2 as SMNVEV (reference sequence). There are 15 residues in the CDR3. V was cut by 4 bases and J by 5 bases, with 15 bases left in between. The CDR3 loop is CASSYQGGLNNEQFF. Here the CDR3 DNA reads TGTGCCAGCAGTTATCAGGGGGGCTTGAACAATGAGCAGTTCTTC.

J is TRBJ1-2 and V is TRBV5-1, with 8 bases that match TRBD1. The germline V gene has CDR1 SGHRS and CDR2 YFSETQ. The V gene end was trimmed by 0 bases and the J gene end by 3 bases; junction bases not matched to a gene: 10. The CDR3 spans 17 residues. Here the CDR3 DNA reads TGCGCCAGCAGCTTGGCCCCAGGGGGCGCGTTCGACTATGGCTACACCTTC. Protein: CASSLAPGGAFDYGYTF.

The J gene is TRBJ2-3, the V gene TRBV9; D unresolved. Germline V gives CDR1 SGDLS, CDR2 YYNGEE. The V gene lost 7 bases and the J gene lost 1 base, with 7 bases spanning the gap. The CDR3 runs 12 residues. The CDR3 here is CASSWGTDTQYF. The CDR3 DNA reads as TGTGCCAGCTCGTGGGGCACAGATACGCAGTATTTT.

The chain carries TRBV6-5 and TRBJ2-7; 9 bases map to TRBD1. V lost 5 bases, J lost 4 bases, and 3 bases stayed unmatched. Germline-derived CDR1 and CDR2 are MNHEY and SVGAGI. The CDR3 spans 13 residues. The CDR3 reads CASSRTGEYEQYF. Written as DNA, the CDR3 is TGTGCCAGCAGTCGGACAGGGGAGTACGAGCAGTACTTC.

The V gene is TRBV7-8, the J gene TRBJ2-3; 7 bases map to TRBD1. Germline loops: CDR1 SGHVS, CDR2 FQNEAQ. After removal of 3 bases from V and 1 base from J, the junction contained 4 bases not matched to a gene. The CDR3 is 15 residues long. The CDR3 protein is CASSLGTVRTDTQYF. The CDR3 DNA is TGTGCCAGCAGCTTGGGGACAGTTCGCACAGATACGCAGTATTTT.

For the CDR3, the DNA is TGCGCCAGCAGCTCGGGGGGGGCTGGGGTTGAGCAGTTCTTC. This sequence encodes CASSSGGAGVEQFF. The chain combines TRBV10-2 with TRBJ2-1; TRBD2 aligns across 8 bases. CDR1 and CDR2 (germline): WSHSY, SAAADI. The CDR3 consists of 14 residues. V shed 6 bases, J shed 9 bases, and the junction held 10 bases outside the gene matches.

The CDR3 coding sequence is TGTGCCAGCAGCTTAGTCCAGGAGGAAGCTTTCTTT. This sequence encodes CASSLVQEEAFF. The gene calls are TRBV7-9 and TRBJ1-1, with D unclear. CDR3 size: 12 residues. CDR1 and CDR2 (germline): SEHNR, FQNEAQ (reference sequence). Trimming left V 1 base short and J 8 bases short, with 8 bases between.

V is TRBV18 and J is TRBJ1-2; D gene uncertain. Per the germline V gene, CDR1 is KGHSH and CDR2 is LQKENI. The CDR3 extends over 16 amino acids. Trimming pared 6 bases from V and 4 bases from J, leaving 21 bases between. CDR3 sequence: CASSPVVQVNSYGYTF. The CDR3 DNA follows: TGTGCCAGCTCTCCCGTAGTCCAGGTGAACTCCTATGGCTACACCTTC.

This chain uses TRBV6-5 with TRBJ2-7; TRBD1 agrees at 10 bases. V trimming: 2 bases; J trimming: 7 bases; junction bases outside the gene matches: 8. This CDR3 contains 15 residues. Germline V gene sequence: CDR1 MNHEY, CDR2 SVGAGI. CDR3 in amino acids: CASSYMDRGRWEQYF. CDR3 nucleotide sequence: TGTGCCAGCAGTTACATGGACAGGGGGAGGTGGGAGCAGTACTTC.

This chain connects TRBV28 to TRBJ2-3; D possibly corresponds to TRBD2 (5 bases). The V end was cut by 6 bases, the J end by 5 bases, with 15 bases between. This CDR3 has 14 residues. The germline gives CDR1 MDHEN, CDR2 SYDVKM. The CDR3 DNA sequence: TGTGCCAGCAGCTCCTCCTCCCGGGGAGATACGCAGTATTTT. This codes for CASSSSSRGDTQYF.

The chain joins TRBV7-2 to TRBJ2-6; weak D call: TRBD1 (6 bases). This CDR3 spans 16 amino acids. Trimming took off 0 bases at V and 2 bases at J, with 8 bases between the two ends. CDR1 SGHTA and CDR2 FQGNSA come from the germline V gene. The CDR3 nucleotides read TGTGCCAGCAGCTTAGCGACAGGCGCTGGGGCCAACGTCCTGACTTTC. Its protein product is CASSLATGAGANVLTF. Supplemented by reference TRBV7-2 and TRBJ2-6, the full variable domain reads GAGVSQSPSNKVTEKGKDVELRCDPISGHTALYWYRQSLGQGLEFLIYFQGNSAPDKSGLPSDRFSAERTGGSVSTLTIQRTQQEDSAVYLCASSLATGAGANVLTFGAGSRLTVL.

The V and J genes are TRBV4-1 and TRBJ1-3; no reliable D call. V was cut by 0 bases and J by 0 bases, with 15 bases left in between. The germline V gene encodes CDR1 MGHRA and CDR2 YSYEKL. The CDR3 is made up of 18 amino acids. The CDR3 sequence: CASSQDLGRLGSGNTIYF. The CDR3 DNA reads TGCGCCAGCAGCCAAGATCTTGGGCGGCTTGGCTCTGGAAACACCATATATTTT.